These 25 T cell receptor beta chains came from one sample sequenced in a study of T cells in Graves' hyperthyroidism and ophthalmopathy. RNA transcripts provided the source from which TCR beta CDR3 regions were amplified. HTBI primers were the set used in a first-round RT-PCR of the TCR CDR3. A single record per CDR3 protein comes from TCRdb applying MiXCR to the multiplex PCR reads. The sample yields approximately 500,000 distinct CDR3 sequences, 46% seen once. Material for sequencing was peripheral blood or thyroid tissue (not recorded which). These receptors all come from a woman aged 18-35 years with Graves' hyperthyroidism.

Of note for this clonotype: One end of the junction varies from germline; a read error may be responsible. The chain combines TRBV7-6 with TRBJ2-3; 10 bases align to TRBD2. CDR3 size: 14 residues. From germline, CDR1 is SGHVS and CDR2 FNYEAQ. The CDR3 here is CASSLAGVSDTQYF. CDR3 sequence (DNA): TGTGCCAGCAGCCTAGCGGGAGTATCGGATACGCAGTATTTT.

The gene calls are TRBV25-1 and TRBJ2-7; TRBD2 might be the D (6 bases). CDR1 is MGHDK, CDR2 SYGVNS, per germline. Trimming shortened V by 1 base and J by 2 bases, and 12 bases separated the two germline ends. This CDR3 is 15 amino acids long. The CDR3 nucleotides are TGTGCCAGCAGTGAATTGGGGGGAGTACCCTACGAGCAGTACTTC. Protein product: CASSELGGVPYEQYF.

This clonotype appeared many times. The V and J genes are TRBV6-5 and TRBJ2-7, with TRBD2 matching 13 bases. The CDR3 is made up of 15 amino acids. Germline CDR1 is MNHEY and CDR2 is SVGAGI. V lost 5 bases, J lost 4 bases, and 5 bases stayed unmatched. The CDR3 is CASSRLAGGVYEQYF. CDR3 nucleotides: TGTGCCAGCAGTCGACTAGCGGGAGGAGTTTACGAGCAGTACTTC.

Worth noting for this clonotype: The junction and the germline gene differ at one end; a read error may be behind it. The chain recombines TRBV10-3 with TRBJ2-7; D perhaps matches TRBD2 (7 bases). Looked up from germline, CDR1 is ENHRY and CDR2 is SYGVKD. This CDR3 has 13 residues. The CDR3 nucleotides read TGTGCCAGCAGTTGGGTCGGGGGGCACGAGCAGTACTTC. Its translation: CASSWVGGHEQYF.

The chain links TRBV11-3 to TRBJ1-1; no firm D call. V lost 2 bases and J 8 bases, leaving 15 bases between the germline ends. Germline-derived CDR1 and CDR2 are SGHNT and YENEEA. This CDR3 region has 14 residues. The CDR3 loop reads CASSLRGMGSEAFF. CDR3 DNA: TGTGCCAGCAGCTTAAGAGGGATGGGATCCGAAGCTTTCTTT.

This rearrangement joins TRBV29-1 to TRBJ2-7, with TRBD2 matching 10 bases. The CDR3 contains 15 residues. Germline CDR1 is SQVTM and CDR2 is ANQGSEA. Losses at the gene ends were 6 bases for V and 7 bases for J; bases not matched to a gene: 15. CDR3 nucleotide sequence: TGCAGCGTAGTTCCCGGACTAGCGGATTACAATGAGCAGTACTTC. Protein product: CSVVPGLADYNEQYF.

About this clonotype itself: Being one base from a much bigger clone, this may be a read error. This sequence joins TRBV5-5 and TRBJ2-2; no clear D gene. This CDR3 spans 15 amino acids. In germline, CDR1 is SGHKS, CDR2 YYEKEE (reference sequence). For the CDR3, the DNA is TGTGCCTGCAGCTTCCCTGGACGGAACACCGGGGAGCTGTTTTTT. Translating gives CACSFPGRNTGELFF.

V and J are TRBV3-1 and TRBJ2-7, with 8 bases that match TRBD1. The CDR3 length is 18 residues. The V gene's germline CDR1 is LGHDT and CDR2 YNNKEL (reference sequence). V lost 4 bases to trimming and J lost 0 bases; unmatched junction nucleotides: 14. The CDR3 here is CASSPGQGEGLYSYEQYF. CDR3 nucleotides: TGTGCCAGCAGCCCCGGACAGGGTGAAGGGCTGTACTCCTACGAGCAGTACTTC.

For this clonotype: The junction does not match germline at one end; this may be a read error. The chain links TRBV7-6 to TRBJ2-7; 11 positions match TRBD2. The CDR3 spans 13 residues. Germline CDR1 SGHVS, CDR2 FNYEAQ. The CDR3 protein is CALLAGAINEQHF. In nucleotides, the CDR3 is TGTGCCCTACTAGCGGGAGCAATCAACGAGCAGCACTTC.

Ten or more counts support this clonotype. The chain links TRBV6-6 to TRBJ2-7, with unresolved D. The CDR3 length is 13 residues. The V end lost 0 bases, the J end lost 2 bases, and 5 bases lay between the germline ends. Germline V CDR1 and CDR2: MNHNY, SVGAGI (reference sequence). CDR3 bases: TGTGCCAGCAGTTACTCGAGAACCTACGAGCAGTACTTC. Protein product: CASSYSRTYEQYF.

The V call is TRBV29-1, the J call TRBJ1-5, with D possibly matching TRBD1 (6 bases). The CDR3 spans 12 residues. Germline-derived CDR1 and CDR2 are SQVTM and ANQGSEA. The ends were cut back, 7 bases at V and 4 bases at J, with 11 bases in the middle. The CDR3 bases are TGCAGCGCCGGGACACCTAATCAGCCCCAGCATTTT. It yields the protein CSAGTPNQPQHF.

This clonotype was recorded a few times. V and J are TRBV6-2 or TRBV6-3 and TRBJ2-6, with a weak D call TRBD1 (6 bases). The CDR3 is made up of 16 amino acids. V was pared by 2 bases and J by 4 bases, with 12 bases between. CDR1 and CDR2 from the germline V gene are MNHEY and SVGEGT. The CDR3 region is CASSYSEGQGANVLTF. The CDR3 region has the DNA TGTGCCAGCAGTTACAGCGAAGGACAGGGGGCCAACGTCCTGACTTTC.

In its sample, this clonotype was seen a few times. J is TRBJ2-7 and V is TRBV18, with D possibly matching TRBD2 (7 bases). The CDR3 has 15 amino acids. V was cut by 1 base and J by 5 bases, with 15 bases left in between. From germline, CDR1 is KGHSH and CDR2 LQKENI. CDR3 sequence: CASSPRGGGGDEQYF. The CDR3 bases are TGTGCCAGCTCACCACGGGGGGGGGGCGGCGACGAGCAGTACTTC.

This clonotype was found many times. This rearrangement joins TRBV5-8 to TRBJ1-1; possibly TRBD1 for D (5 bases). Trimming stripped 4 bases from V and 1 base from J, with 17 bases between. There are 16 residues in the CDR3. CDR1 and CDR2 from the germline V gene are SGHTS and YDEGEE. The CDR3 DNA follows: TGTGCCAGCAGCCCCGGGGGGGGAAGGGCGAACACTGAAGCTTTCTTT. Encoded protein: CASSPGGGRANTEAFF.

The sample holds many counts of this clonotype. This chain links TRBV6-1 with TRBJ1-2; D may be TRBD1 (5 bases). The V end lost 2 bases, the J end lost 5 bases, and 18 bases lay between the germline ends. The CDR3 contains 16 residues. The germline V gene has CDR1 MNHNS and CDR2 SASEGT. For the CDR3, the DNA is TGTGCCAGCAGTGAATCTCTCTATGGGCAGGGTTATGGCTACACCTTC. It translates to CASSESLYGQGYGYTF.

This clonotype has more than one count but fewer than ten. This sequence joins TRBV3-1 and TRBJ2-7; 13 bases match TRBD2. Germline trimming cut 1 base from V and 4 bases from J; bases unmatched to any gene: 4. Germline CDR1 is LGHDT and CDR2 is YNNKEL (reference sequence). CDR3 length: 16 residues. CDR3 coding DNA: TGTGCCAGCAGCCAAGGGGGGACTAGCGGGATTTACGAGCAGTACTTC. This encodes CASSQGGTSGIYEQYF.

A single count supports this clonotype. The chain uses TRBV29-1 and TRBJ2-6; D remains ambiguous. Deletions cut 1 base from V and 6 bases from J, with 7 bases between. The CDR3 covers 13 residues. Germline assignment: CDR1 SQVTM and CDR2 ANQGSEA. The CDR3 DNA sequence: TGCAGCGTTGAAGTGACGGCGGCCAACGTCCTGACTTTC. Translated: CSVEVTAANVLTF.

The sample holds one count of this clonotype. The chain joins TRBV7-2 to TRBJ1-1; no clear D gene. V was pared by 0 bases and J by 7 bases, with 12 bases between. Per germline, CDR1 SGHTA and CDR2 FQGNSA. The CDR3 has 14 amino acids. The CDR3 DNA follows: TGTGCCAGCAGCTTAGCGCTCGGGAACGGTGAAGCTTTCTTT. Its protein product is CASSLALGNGEAFF.

For this clonotype: The DNA is left out, because the CDR3 cannot be placed on it with certainty; the CDR3 is given as TCRdb lists it. The chain links TRBV15 to TRBJ1-2; the D segment call TRBD1 is taken from the table without a DNA check. Germline V gene lookup returns CDR1 LNHNV and CDR2 YYDKDF (reference sequence). The CDR3 region is 16 residues in length, termini included. The CDR3 here is CATGRDFRGFGCGYTF.

With respect to this clonotype: This may come from a read error, since a much larger clone is one base off. This chain joins TRBV20-1 and TRBJ2-1; TRBD2 agrees at 9 bases. Trimming took 6 bases from V and 10 from J; bases not matched to a gene: 16. The CDR3 has 15 residues. In germline, CDR1 is DFQATT, CDR2 SNEGSKA (reference sequence). CDR3 DNA sequence: TGCAGTGCCCCCCGTCCAGCGGGAGGTACCTACGAGCAGTTCTTC. Encoded protein: CSAPRPAGGTYEQFF.

With respect to this clonotype: One end of the junction does not line up with germline, which may come from a read error. The gene calls are TRBV25-1 and TRBJ2-2, with 8 bases lining up with TRBD2. The CDR3 has 16 residues. CDR1 and CDR2 (germline): MGHDK, SYGVNS. The CDR3, as DNA: TGTGCCAGCAGCTTTTCCAGCGGGAGATTGACCGGGGAGCTGTTGTTT. It is translated as CASSFSSGRLTGELLF. The full variable domain, in which reference TRBV25-1 and TRBJ2-2 provide the parts outside the CDR3, is EADIYQTPRYLVIGTGKKITLECSQTMGHDKMYWYQQDPGMELHLIHYSYGVNSTEKGDLSSESTVSRIRTEHFPLTLESARPSHTSQYLCASSFSSGRLTGELLFGEGSRLTVL.

On this clonotype itself: Without the conserved terminal phenylalanine or tryptophan, this CDR3 likely stems from a read error. The chain combines TRBV2 with TRBJ1-1; maybe TRBD1 (5 bases). The germline V gene encodes CDR1 SNHLY and CDR2 FYNNEI. CDR3 length: 15 amino acids. Trimming left V 7 bases short and J 5 bases short, with 20 bases between. The chain's CDR3 is CASKVGGRGGTEAFL. CDR3 DNA sequence: TGTGCCAGCAAAGTGGGAGGACGGGGGGGGACTGAAGCTTTCCTT.

This clonotype occurred a few times. It may be a read error: a sequence one base away is much more abundant. The rearrangement joins TRBV18 to TRBJ1-1; D call uncertain. Germline V CDR1 and CDR2: KGHSH, LQKENI. The length of the CDR3 is 14 residues. CDR3 nucleotide sequence: TGTGCCAGCTCACCACCGTCGGTGAACACTGAAACTTTCTTT. It is translated as CASSPPSVNTETFF. Based on the CDR3 plus reference TRBV18 and TRBJ1-1, the full variable domain is NAGVMQNPRHLVRRRGQEARLRCSPMKGHSHVYWYRQLPEEGLKFMVYLQKENIIDESGMPKERFSAEFPKEGPSILRIQQVVRGDSAAYFCASSPPSVNTETFFGQGTRLTVV.

On this clonotype: At one end, the junction sequence differs from germline, possibly due to a read error. The J gene is TRBJ1-5, the V gene TRBV4-1; D is possibly TRBD1 (6 bases). The CDR3 consists of 11 residues. Germline V CDR1 and CDR2: MGHRA, YSYEKL. In DNA form, the CDR3 reads TGTGCCAGGGGCATAGAACAGCCCCAGCATTTT. This encodes CARGIEQPQHF.

This clonotype was counted ten times or more. The chain is built from TRBV20-1 and TRBJ2-7; D might be TRBD1 (6 bases). CDR1 is DFQATT and CDR2 is SNEGSKA in the germline V gene (reference sequence). V lost 6 bases and J lost 6, with 21 bases in between. The CDR3 spans 14 residues. The CDR3 DNA reads TGCAGTGCCGTAGAGGGCATGAACAGGGCCGAGCAGTACTTC. It translates to CSAVEGMNRAEQYF.